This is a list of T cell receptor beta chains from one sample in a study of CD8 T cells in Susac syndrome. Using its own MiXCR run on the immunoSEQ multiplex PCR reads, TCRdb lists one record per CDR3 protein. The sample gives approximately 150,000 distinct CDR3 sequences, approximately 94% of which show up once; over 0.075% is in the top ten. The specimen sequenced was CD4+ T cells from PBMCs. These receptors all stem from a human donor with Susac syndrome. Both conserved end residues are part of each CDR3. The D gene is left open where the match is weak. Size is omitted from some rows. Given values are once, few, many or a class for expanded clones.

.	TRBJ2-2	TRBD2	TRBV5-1	TGCGCCAGCAGCCCTGGGACTAGCGGGAGACCTGGTGGGGAGCTGTTTTTT	CASSPGTSGRPGGELFF
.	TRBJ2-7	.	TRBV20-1	TGCAGTGCTAGACCTCGGGACTTTACCTACGAGCAGTACTTC	CSARPRDFTYEQYF
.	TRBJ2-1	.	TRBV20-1	TGCAGTGCGCCCGTCCCTAGAGGTTCGCACAATGAGCAGTTCTTC	CSAPVPRGSHNEQFF
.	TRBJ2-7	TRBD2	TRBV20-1	TGCAGTGTTAGTAGCGGGATTAGCTCCTACGAGCAGTACTTC	CSVSSGISSYEQYF
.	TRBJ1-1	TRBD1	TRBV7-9	TGTGCCAGCAGCTCGGACAGGGTAGTAGTCACTGAAGCTTTCTTT	CASSSDRVVVTEAFF
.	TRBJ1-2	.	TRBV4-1	TGCGCCAGCAGCCAGCCCGGGACGGCCAATGGCTACACCTTC	CASSQPGTANGYTF
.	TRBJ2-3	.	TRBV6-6	TGTGCCAGCACCAATTGGCTGGGGGCCGGGGATACGCAGTATTTT	CASTNWLGAGDTQYF
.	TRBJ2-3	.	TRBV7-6	TGTGCCAGCAGCTTGTTTGTAACAGATACGCAGTATTTT	CASSLFVTDTQYF
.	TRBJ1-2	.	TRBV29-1	TGCAGCGTTGAAGATAGGGCAGGAAGAAACTATGGCTACACCTTC	CSVEDRAGRNYGYTF
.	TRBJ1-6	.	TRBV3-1	TGTGCCAGCAGGTCAGGGGTTAGGTCCTCACCCCTCCACTTT	CASRSGVRSSPLHF
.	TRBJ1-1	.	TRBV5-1	TGCGCCAGCAGCTTGGGGAGCGGCACTGAAGCTTTCTTT	CASSLGSGTEAFF
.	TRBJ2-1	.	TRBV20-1	TGCAGTGTTAGGGGGATCAATGAGCAGTTCTTC	CSVRGINEQFF
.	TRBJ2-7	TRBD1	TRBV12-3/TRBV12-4	TGTGCCAGTACAGGGGTCAGCTACGAGCAGTACTTC	CASTGVSYEQYF
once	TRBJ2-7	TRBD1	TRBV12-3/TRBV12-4	TGTGCCAGCAGTTTAGGGACAGGGGTATCCGAGCAGTACTTC	CASSLGTGVSEQYF
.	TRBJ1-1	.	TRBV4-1	TGCGCCAGCAGCACTAACCGAACAGCTTTCTTT	CASSTNRTAFF
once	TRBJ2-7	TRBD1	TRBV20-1	TGCAGTGCTAGACCCCCGACAGGGGACTACGAGCAGTACTTC	CSARPPTGDYEQYF
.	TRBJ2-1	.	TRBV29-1	TGCAGCGTTGAGAGGACCACAAATGAGCAGTTCTTC	CSVERTTNEQFF
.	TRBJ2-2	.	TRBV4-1	TGCGCCAGCAGCCGCCCACAGGGACGCCAACCCGGGGAGCTGTTTTTT	CASSRPQGRQPGELFF
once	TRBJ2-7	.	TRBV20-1	TGCAGTGCCCCCGAGGGGTACGAGCAGTACTTC	CSAPEGYEQYF
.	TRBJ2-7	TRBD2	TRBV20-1	TGCAGTGCAGGGGGACTAGCGGGGAAACGAGCGCAGTACTTC	CSAGGLAGKRAQYF
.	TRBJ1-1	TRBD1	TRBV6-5	TGTGCCAGCAGTCCGACAGGGGAAACTGAAGCTTTCTTT	CASSPTGETEAFF
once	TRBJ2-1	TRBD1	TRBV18	TGTGCCAGCTCACCACAACGACGGACAGGCTACAATGAGCAGTTCTTC	CASSPQRRTGYNEQFF
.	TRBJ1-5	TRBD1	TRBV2	TGTGCCAGCAGCACCCCGGGACAGGGGACGCCCTTTGGGCAGCCCCAGCATTTT	CASSTPGQGTPFGQPQHF
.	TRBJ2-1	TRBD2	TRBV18	TGTGCCAGCTCACTGGGACTAGCGAATGACAATGAGCAGTTCTTC	CASSLGLANDNEQFF
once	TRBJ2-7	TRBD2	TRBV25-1	TGTGCCAGCAATTCCCATACTAGCGGGCGCGACGAGCAGTACTTC	CASNSHTSGRDEQYF